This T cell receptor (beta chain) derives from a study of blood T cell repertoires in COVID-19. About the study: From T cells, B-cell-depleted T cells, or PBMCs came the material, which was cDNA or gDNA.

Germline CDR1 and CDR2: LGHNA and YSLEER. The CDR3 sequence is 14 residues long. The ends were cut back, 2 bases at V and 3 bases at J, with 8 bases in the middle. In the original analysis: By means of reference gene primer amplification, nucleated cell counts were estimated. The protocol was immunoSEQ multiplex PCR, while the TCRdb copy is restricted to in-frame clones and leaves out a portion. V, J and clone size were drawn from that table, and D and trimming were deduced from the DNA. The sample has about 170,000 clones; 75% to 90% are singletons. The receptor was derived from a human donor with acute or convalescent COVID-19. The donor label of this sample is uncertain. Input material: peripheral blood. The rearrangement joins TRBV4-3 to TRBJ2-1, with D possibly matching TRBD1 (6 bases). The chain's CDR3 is CASSQPGHYNEQFF. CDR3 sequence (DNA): TGCGCCAGCAGCCAACCGGGACACTACAATGAGCAGTTCTTC.